A single sample is the source of the 3 T cell receptor beta chains below, sequenced in a study of neurological immune-mediated disorders (dated by TCRdb to between 2018 and 2020). Library method: 5' RACE. The reads were generated on an Illumina HiSeq 2500. Using fastp trimming at Q25 and MiXCR clonotype assembly, TCRdb reanalyzed the public sequencing data and kept in-frame beta chains. Rows are unified per CDR3 protein, each entry keeping the most common DNA and genes. Within this sample are more than 45,000 distinct CDR3 sequences, with approximately 3.9% of them counted one time only. 1.6% of the sample comes from the top ten. Sequenced input: PBMCs. All receptors derive from a man aged 25 to 40 with multiple sclerosis.

This clonotype was counted at least ten times. The chain employs TRBV3-1 and TRBJ1-1, with TRBD1 identical over 7 bases. The V gene end was trimmed by 8 bases and the J gene end by 0 bases; junction bases not matched to a gene: 12. From germline, CDR1 is LGHDT and CDR2 YNNKEL (reference sequence). The CDR3 has 16 residues. CDR3 loop: CASAHYRGPLNTEAFF. CDR3 DNA: TGTGCCAGCGCACACTACAGGGGACCTTTGAACACTGAAGCTTTCTTT. Combining the CDR3 with reference TRBV3-1 and TRBJ1-1 gives the whole variable domain DTAVSQTPKYLVTQMGNDKSIKCEQNLGHDTMYWYKQDSKKFLKIMFSYNNKELIINETVPNRFSPKSPDKAHLNLHINSLELGDSAVYFCASAHYRGPLNTEAFFGQGTRLTVV.

This clonotype occurred many times. V and J are TRBV5-1 and TRBJ2-1, with D unresolved. Germline V gene lookup returns CDR1 SGHRS and CDR2 YFSETQ. V lost 0 bases and J lost 4, with 8 bases in between. The CDR3 consists of 14 residues. The CDR3 protein is CASSLGAEYNEQFF. CDR3 sequence (DNA): TGCGCCAGCAGCTTGGGGGCCGAGTACAATGAGCAGTTCTTC.

This clonotype was counted at least ten times. This rearrangement joins TRBV5-1 to TRBJ2-7; a possible D gene is TRBD2 (5 bases). From germline, CDR1 is SGHRS and CDR2 YFSETQ. The V gene lost 0 bases and the J gene lost 7 bases, with 11 bases spanning the gap. CDR3 size: 13 residues. CDR3 sequence reads: CASSLDGSGEQYF. The CDR3 DNA is TGCGCCAGCAGCTTGGACGGGTCGGGGGAGCAGTACTTC.